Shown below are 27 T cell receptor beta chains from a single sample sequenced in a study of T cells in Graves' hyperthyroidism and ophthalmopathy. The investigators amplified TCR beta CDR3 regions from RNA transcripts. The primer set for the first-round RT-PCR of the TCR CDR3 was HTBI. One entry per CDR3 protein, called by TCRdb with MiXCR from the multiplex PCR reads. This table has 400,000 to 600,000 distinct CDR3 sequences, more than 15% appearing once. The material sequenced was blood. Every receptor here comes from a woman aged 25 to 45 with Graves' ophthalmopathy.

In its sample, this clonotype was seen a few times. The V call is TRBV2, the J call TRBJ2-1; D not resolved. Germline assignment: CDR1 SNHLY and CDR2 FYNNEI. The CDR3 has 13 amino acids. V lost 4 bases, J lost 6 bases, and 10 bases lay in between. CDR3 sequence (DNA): TGTGCCAGCAGTGGGGCCCTTGGCAATGAGCAGTTCTTC. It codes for CASSGALGNEQFF.

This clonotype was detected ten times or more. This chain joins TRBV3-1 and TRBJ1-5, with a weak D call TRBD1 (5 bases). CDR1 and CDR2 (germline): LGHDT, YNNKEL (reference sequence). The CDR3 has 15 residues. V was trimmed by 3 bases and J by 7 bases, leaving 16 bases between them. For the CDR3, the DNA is TGTGCCAGCAGCCAGGGGGTCATCGTTTCACAGCCCCAGCATTTT. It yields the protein CASSQGVIVSQPQHF.

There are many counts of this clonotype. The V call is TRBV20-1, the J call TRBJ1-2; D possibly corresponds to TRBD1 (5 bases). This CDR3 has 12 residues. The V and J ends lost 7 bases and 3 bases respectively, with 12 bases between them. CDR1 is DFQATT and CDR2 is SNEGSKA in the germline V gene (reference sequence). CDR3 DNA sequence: TGCAGTGGAACCGACAGATACTATGGCTACACCTTC. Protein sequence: CSGTDRYYGYTF.

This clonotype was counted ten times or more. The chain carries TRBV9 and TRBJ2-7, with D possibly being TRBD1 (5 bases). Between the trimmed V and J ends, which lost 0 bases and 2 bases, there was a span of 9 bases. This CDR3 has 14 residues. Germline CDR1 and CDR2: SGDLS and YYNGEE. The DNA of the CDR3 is TGTGCCAGCAGCGTAGGACAGATCGCCTACGAGCAGTACTTC. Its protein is CASSVGQIAYEQYF.

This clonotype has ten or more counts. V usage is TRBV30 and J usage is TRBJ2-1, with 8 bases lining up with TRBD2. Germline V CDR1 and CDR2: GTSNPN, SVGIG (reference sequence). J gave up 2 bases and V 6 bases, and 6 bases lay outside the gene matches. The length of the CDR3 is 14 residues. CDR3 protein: CACLGAGAYNEQFF. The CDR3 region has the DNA TGTGCCTGCCTGGGAGCGGGAGCCTACAATGAGCAGTTCTTC.

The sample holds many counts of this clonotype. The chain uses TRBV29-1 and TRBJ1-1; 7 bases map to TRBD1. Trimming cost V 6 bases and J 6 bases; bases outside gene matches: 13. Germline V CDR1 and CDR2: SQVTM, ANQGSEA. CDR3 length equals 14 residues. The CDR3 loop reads CSVSVTGVASEAFF. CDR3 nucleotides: TGCAGCGTGAGCGTTACAGGGGTTGCCTCTGAAGCTTTCTTT.

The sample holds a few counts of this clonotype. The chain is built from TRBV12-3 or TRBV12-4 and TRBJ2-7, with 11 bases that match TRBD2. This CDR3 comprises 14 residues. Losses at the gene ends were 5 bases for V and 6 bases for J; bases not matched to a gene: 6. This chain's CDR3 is CASSHLAGGFEQYF. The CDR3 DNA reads TGTGCCAGCAGTCACTTAGCGGGAGGGTTCGAGCAGTACTTC.

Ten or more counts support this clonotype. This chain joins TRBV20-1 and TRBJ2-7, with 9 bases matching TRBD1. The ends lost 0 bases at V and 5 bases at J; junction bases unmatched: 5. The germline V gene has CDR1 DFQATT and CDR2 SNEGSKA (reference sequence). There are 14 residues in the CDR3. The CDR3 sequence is CSAREWTGDHEQYF. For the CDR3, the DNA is TGCAGTGCTAGAGAATGGACAGGGGACCACGAGCAGTACTTC.

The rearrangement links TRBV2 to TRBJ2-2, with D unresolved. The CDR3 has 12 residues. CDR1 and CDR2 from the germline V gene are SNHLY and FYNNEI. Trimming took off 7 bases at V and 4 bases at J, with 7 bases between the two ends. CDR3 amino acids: CASKIPTGELFF. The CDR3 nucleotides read TGTGCCAGCAAGATACCCACCGGGGAGCTGTTTTTT.

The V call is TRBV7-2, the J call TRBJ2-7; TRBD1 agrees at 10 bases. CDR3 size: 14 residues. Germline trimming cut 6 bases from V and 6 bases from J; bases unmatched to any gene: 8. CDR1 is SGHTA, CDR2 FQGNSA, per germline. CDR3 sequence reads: CASSRAGTGVEQYF. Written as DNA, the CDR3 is TGTGCCAGCAGTCGCGCCGGGACAGGGGTCGAGCAGTACTTC. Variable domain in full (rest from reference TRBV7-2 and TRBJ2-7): GAGVSQSPSNKVTEKGKDVELRCDPISGHTALYWYRQSLGQGLEFLIYFQGNSAPDKSGLPSDRFSAERTGGSVSTLTIQRTQQEDSAVYLCASSRAGTGVEQYFGPGTRLTVT.

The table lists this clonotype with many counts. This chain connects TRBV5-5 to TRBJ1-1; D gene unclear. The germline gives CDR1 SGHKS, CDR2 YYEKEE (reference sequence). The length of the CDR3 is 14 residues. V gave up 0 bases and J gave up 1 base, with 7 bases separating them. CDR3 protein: CASSLDPANTEAFF. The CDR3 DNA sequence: TGTGCCAGCAGCTTGGACCCTGCGAACACTGAAGCTTTCTTT.

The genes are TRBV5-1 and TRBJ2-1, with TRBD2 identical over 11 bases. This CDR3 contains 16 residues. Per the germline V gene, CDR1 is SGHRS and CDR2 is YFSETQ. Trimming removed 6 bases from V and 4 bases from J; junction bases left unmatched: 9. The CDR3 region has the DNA TGCGCCAGCAAGGATCCCGGGACTAGCGGATACAATGAGCAGTTCTTC. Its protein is CASKDPGTSGYNEQFF.

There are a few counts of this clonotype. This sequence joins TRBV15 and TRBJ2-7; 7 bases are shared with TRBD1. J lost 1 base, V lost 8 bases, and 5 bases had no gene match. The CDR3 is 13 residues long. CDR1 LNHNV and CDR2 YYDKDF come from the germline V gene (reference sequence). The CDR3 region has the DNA TGTGCCACCGGACAGGTTGGATCCTACGAGCAGTACTTC. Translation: CATGQVGSYEQYF. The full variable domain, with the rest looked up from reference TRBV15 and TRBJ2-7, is DAMVIQNPRYQVTQFGKPVTLSCSQTLNHNVMYWYQQKSSQAPKLLFHYYDKDFNNEADTPDNFQSRRPNTSFCFLDIRSPGLGDTAMYLCATGQVGSYEQYFGPGTRLTVT.

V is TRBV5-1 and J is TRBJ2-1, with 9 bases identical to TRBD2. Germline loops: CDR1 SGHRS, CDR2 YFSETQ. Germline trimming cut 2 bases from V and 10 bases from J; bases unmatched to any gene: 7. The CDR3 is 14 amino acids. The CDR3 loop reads CASSFSSGIGEQFF. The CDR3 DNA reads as TGCGCCAGCAGCTTTTCTAGCGGGATTGGCGAGCAGTTCTTC.

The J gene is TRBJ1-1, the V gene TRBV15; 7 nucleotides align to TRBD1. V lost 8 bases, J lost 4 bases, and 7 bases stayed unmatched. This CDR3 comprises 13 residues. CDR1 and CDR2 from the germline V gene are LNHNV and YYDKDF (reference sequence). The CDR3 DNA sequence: TGTGCCACCGCCCGAGGGGGCGGCACTGAAGCTTTCTTT. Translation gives CATARGGGTEAFF.

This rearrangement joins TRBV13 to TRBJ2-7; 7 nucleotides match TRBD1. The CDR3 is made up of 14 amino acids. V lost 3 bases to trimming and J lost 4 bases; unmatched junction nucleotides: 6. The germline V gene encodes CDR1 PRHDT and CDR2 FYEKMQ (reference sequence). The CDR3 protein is CASSFYLQGYEQYF. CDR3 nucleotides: TGTGCCAGCAGCTTTTACCTACAGGGGTACGAGCAGTACTTC.

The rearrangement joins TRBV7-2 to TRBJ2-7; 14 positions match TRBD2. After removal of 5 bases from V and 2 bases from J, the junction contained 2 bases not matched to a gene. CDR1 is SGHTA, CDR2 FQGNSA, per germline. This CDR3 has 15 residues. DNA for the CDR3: TGTGCCAGCAGCGTGGGACTAGCGGGAGCCTACGAGCAGTACTTC. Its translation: CASSVGLAGAYEQYF.

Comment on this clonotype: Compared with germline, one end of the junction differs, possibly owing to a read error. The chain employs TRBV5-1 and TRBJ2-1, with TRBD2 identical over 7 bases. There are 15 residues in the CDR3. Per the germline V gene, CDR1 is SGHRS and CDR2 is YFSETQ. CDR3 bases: TGCGCCAGCAGCTTGGGCGGGAGCTCCTACAATGAGCAGTCCTTC. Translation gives CASSLGGSSYNEQSF.

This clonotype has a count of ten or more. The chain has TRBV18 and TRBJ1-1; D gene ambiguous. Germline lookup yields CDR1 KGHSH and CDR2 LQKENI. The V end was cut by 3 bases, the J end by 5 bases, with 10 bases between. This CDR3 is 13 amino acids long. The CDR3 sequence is CASSPREVTEAFF. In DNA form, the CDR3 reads TGTGCCAGCTCACCCCGGGAGGTAACTGAAGCTTTCTTT.

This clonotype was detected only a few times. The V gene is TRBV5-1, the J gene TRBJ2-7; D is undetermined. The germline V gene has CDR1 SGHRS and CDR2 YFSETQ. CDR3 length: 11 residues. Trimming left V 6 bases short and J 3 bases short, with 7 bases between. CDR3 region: CASTADYEQYF. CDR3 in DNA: TGCGCCAGCACGGCTGACTACGAGCAGTACTTC.

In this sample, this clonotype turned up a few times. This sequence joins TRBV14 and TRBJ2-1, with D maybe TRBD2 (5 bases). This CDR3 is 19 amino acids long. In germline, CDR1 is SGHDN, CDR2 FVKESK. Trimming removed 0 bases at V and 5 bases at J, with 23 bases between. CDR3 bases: TGTGCCAGCAGCCAAGATAGACTTGTGGACTTGGGTGGAGACAATGAGCAGTTCTTC. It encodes CASSQDRLVDLGGDNEQFF.

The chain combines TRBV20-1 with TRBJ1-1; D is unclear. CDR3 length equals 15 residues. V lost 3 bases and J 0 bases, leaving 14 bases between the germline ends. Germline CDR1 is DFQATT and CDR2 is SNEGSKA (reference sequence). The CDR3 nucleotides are TGCAGTGCTAGGGGTAACAGCCTTATGAACACTGAAGCTTTCTTT. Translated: CSARGNSLMNTEAFF.

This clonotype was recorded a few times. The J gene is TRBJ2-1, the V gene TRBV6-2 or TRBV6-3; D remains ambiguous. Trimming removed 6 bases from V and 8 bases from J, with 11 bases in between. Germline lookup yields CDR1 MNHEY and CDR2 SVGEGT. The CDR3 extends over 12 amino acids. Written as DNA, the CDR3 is TGTGCCAGCAGCCTCGGGCTCTATGAGCAGTTCTTC. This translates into CASSLGLYEQFF.

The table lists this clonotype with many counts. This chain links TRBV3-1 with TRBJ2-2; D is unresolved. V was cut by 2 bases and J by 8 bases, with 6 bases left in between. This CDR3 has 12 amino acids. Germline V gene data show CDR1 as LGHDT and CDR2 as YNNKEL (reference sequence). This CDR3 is CASSQSTGELFF. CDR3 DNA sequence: TGTGCCAGCAGCCAATCCACAGGGGAGCTGTTTTTT.

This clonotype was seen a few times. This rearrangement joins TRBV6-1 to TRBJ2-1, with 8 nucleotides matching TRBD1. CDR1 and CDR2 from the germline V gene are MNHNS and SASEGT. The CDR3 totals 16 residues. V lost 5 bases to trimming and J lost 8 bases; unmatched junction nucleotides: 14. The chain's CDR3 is CASSYILGAGGDEQFF. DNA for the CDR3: TGTGCCAGCAGTTATATCTTGGGAGCAGGGGGCGATGAGCAGTTCTTC.

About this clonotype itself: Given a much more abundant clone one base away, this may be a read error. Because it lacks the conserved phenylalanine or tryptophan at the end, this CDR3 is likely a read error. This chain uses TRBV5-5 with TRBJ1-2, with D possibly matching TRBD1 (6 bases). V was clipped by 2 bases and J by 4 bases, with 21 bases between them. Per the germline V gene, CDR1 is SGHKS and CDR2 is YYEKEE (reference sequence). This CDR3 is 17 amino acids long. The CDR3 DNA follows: TGTGCCAGCAGCTTATTAGTCAGGGGAGCCCCCATCTATGGCTACACCCTC. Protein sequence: CASSLLVRGAPIYGYTL.

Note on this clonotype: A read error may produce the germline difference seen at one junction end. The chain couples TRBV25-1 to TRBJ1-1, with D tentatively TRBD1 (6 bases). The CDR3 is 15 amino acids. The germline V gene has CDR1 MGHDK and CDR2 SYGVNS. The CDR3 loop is CASSDPGQMNTEDFF. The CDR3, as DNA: TGTGCCAGCAGTGACCCAGGACAGATGAACACTGAAGATTTCTTT.